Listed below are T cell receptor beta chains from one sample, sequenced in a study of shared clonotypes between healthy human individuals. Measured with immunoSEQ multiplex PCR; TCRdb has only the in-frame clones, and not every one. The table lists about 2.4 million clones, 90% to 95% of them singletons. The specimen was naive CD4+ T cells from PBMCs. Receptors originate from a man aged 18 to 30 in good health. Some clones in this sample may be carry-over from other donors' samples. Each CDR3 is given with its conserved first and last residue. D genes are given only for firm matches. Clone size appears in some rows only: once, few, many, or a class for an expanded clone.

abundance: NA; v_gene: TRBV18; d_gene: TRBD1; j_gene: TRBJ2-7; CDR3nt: TGTGCCAGCTCCGGACAGGGAAGCTCCTACGAGCAGTACTTC; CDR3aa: CASSGQGSSYEQYF
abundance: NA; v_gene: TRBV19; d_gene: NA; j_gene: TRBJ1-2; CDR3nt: TGTGCCAGTAGTAGGACAGCCTATGGCTACACCTTC; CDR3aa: CASSRTAYGYTF
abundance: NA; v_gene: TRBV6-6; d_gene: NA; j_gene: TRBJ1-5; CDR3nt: TGTGCCAGCAGCCTTGATAGCAATCAGCCCCAGCATTTT; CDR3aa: CASSLDSNQPQHF
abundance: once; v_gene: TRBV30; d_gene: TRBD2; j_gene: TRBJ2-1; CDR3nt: TGTGCCTGGAGTGGACTAGCGGAGCTCCATGAGCAGTTCTTC; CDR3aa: CAWSGLAELHEQFF
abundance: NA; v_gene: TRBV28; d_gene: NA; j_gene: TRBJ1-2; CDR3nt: TGTGCCAGCAGTTTCCCCCGGTGGGGGGCGTCAGCTAACTATGGCTACACCTTC; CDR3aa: CASSFPRWGASANYGYTF
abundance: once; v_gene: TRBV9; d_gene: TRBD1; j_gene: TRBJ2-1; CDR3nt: TGTGCCAGCAGCGTAGCTCCAGACAGGGGAAATGAGCAGTTCTTC; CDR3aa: CASSVAPDRGNEQFF
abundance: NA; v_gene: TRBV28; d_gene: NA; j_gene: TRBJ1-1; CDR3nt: TGTGCCAGCAGTTTAATGGGGTTCGCTGAAGCTTTCTTT; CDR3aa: CASSLMGFAEAFF
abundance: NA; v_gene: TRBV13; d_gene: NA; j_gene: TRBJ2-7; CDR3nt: TGTGCCAGCAGCTTAGATAGAACAGGGTTACAGTACTTC; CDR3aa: CASSLDRTGLQYF
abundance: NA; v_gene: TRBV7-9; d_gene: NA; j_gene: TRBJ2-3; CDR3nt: TGTGCCAGCAGCTCTACAGTTACAGATACGCAGTATTTT; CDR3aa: CASSSTVTDTQYF
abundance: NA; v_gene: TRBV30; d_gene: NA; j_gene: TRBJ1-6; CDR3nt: TGTGCCTGGAGTCTTGGTGGGCATTTACCCCTCCACTTT; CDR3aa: CAWSLGGHLPLHF
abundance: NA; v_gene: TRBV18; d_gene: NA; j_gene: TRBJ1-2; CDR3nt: TGTGCCAGCTCACCTGACGCCTATGGCTACACCTTC; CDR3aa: CASSPDAYGYTF
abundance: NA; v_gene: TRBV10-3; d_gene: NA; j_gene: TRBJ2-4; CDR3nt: TGTGCCATCAGTGAGGCAGATAGAATAGCCAAAAACATTCAGTACTTC; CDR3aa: CAISEADRIAKNIQYF
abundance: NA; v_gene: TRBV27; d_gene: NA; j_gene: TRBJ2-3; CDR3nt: TGTGCCAGCAGACAAGGGACGGGCGTCACAGATACGCAGTATTTT; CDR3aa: CASRQGTGVTDTQYF
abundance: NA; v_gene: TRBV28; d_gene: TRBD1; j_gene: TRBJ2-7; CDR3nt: TGTGCCAGCAATCTACCGGGACAGGGGGCTTACGAGCAGTACTTC; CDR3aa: CASNLPGQGAYEQYF
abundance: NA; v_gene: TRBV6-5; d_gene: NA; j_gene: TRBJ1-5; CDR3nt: TGTGCCAGCAGTTACTCGGCACAGGGAAGTCAGCCCCAGCATTTT; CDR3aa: CASSYSAQGSQPQHF
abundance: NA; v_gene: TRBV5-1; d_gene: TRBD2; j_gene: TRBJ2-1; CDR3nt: TGCGCCAGCAGCTTGGGTAGCGGGTCCTACAATGAGCAGTTCTTC; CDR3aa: CASSLGSGSYNEQFF
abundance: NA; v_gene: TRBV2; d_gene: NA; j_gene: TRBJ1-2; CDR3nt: TGTGCCAGCACAGGGCCCCAGGGGGGCTACACCTTC; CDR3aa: CASTGPQGGYTF
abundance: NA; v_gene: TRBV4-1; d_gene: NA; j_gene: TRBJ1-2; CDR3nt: TGCGCCAGCAGCCCCCGTGGAGGGCTAGGTTATGGCTACACCTTC; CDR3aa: CASSPRGGLGYGYTF
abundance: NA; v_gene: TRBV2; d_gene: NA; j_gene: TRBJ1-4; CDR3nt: TGTGCCAGCAGTGAGGGGCCGCTTCATGAAAAACTGTTTTTT; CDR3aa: CASSEGPLHEKLFF
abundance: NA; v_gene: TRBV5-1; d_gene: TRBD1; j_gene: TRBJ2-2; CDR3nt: TGCGCCAGCAGCCCGGGACAGGGGACTTTCGGGGAGCTGTTTTTT; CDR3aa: CASSPGQGTFGELFF
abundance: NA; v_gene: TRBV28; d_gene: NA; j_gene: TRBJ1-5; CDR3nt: TGTGCCAGCAGTGCCCGAAGGGGCCCCAATCAGCCCCAGCATTTT; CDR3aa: CASSARRGPNQPQHF
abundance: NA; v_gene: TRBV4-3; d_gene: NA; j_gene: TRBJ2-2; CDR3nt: TGCGCCAGCAGCCACTCAACCAGGGTTACCGGGGAGCTGTTTTTT; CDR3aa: CASSHSTRVTGELFF
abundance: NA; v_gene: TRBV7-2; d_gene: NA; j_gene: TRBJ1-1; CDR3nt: TGTGCCAGCAGCTTAGCAGGGGTAGGGAACACTGAAGCTTTCTTT; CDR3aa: CASSLAGVGNTEAFF
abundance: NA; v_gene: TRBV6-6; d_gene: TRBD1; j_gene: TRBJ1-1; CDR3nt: TGTGCCAACAGACAGGGTCAGAGGACTGAAGCTTTCTTT; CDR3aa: CANRQGQRTEAFF
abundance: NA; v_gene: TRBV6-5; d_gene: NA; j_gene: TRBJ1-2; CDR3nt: TGTGCCAGCACCGATAGGGCAGGGACATACGGCTACACCTTC; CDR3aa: CASTDRAGTYGYTF
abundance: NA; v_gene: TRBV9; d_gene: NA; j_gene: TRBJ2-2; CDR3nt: TGTGCCAGCAGCCTCCGAACCGGGGAGCTGTTTTTT; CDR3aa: CASSLRTGELFF
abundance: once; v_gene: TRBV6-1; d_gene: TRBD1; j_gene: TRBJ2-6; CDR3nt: TGTGCCAGCAGTGAAGCAGGGGGCTCCTCCTCTGGGGCCAACGTCCTGACTTTC; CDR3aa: CASSEAGGSSSGANVLTF
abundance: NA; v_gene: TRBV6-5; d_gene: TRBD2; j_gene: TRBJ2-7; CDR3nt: TGTGCCAGCAGTTATAGCGGGGCGGGAGGTTCCTACGAGCAGTACTTC; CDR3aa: CASSYSGAGGSYEQYF
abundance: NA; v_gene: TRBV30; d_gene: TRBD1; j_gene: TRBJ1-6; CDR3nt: TGTGCCGGGGACAGGTTGGATTCACCCCTCCACTTT; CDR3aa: CAGDRLDSPLHF
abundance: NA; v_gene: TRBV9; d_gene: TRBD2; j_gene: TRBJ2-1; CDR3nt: TGTGCCAGCAGCGTCCGTACCGGGACTAGCGGGAGCTCCTACAATGAGCAGTTCTTC; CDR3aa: CASSVRTGTSGSSYNEQFF
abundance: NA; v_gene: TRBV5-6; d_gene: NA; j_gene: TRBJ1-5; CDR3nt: TGTGCCAGCAGCCGCGGCGGGATCATGGGTCAGCCCCAGCATTTT; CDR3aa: CASSRGGIMGQPQHF
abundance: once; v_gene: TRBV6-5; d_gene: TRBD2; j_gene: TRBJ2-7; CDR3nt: TGTGCCAGCAGTTACTCGATCCTAGCGGGAGGGCCCGAGCAGTACTTC; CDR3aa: CASSYSILAGGPEQYF
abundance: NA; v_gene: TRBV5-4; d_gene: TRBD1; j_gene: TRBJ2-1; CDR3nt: TGTGCCAGCAGCTTGGAGGGGGACAGGGGCAATGAGCAGTTCTTC; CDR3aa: CASSLEGDRGNEQFF
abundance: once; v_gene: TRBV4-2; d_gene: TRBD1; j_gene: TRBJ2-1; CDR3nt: TGTGCCAGCAGCTCGGACAGGGCGAATGAGCAGTTCTTC; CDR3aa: CASSSDRANEQFF
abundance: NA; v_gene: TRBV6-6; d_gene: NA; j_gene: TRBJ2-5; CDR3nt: TGTGCCAGCAGCCAGGACGGAGCGGAGACCCAGTACTTC; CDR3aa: CASSQDGAETQYF
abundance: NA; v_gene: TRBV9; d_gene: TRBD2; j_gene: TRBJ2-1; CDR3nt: TGTGCCAGCAGCGTTTTAGCGGGAGGGCCAAATGAGCAGTTCTTC; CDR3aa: CASSVLAGGPNEQFF
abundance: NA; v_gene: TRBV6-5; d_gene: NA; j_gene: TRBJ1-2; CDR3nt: TGTGCCAGCAGTTACACCACATCCGTCGGGGGCTACACCTTC; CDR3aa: CASSYTTSVGGYTF
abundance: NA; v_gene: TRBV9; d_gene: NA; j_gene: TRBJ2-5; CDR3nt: TGTGCCAGCAGCCCTCGGCCCAGGGGCCAAGAGACCCAGTACTTC; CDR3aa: CASSPRPRGQETQYF
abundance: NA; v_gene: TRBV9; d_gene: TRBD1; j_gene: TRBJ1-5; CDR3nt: TGTGCCAGCAGCTCCGCACAGGGGAACCAGCCCCAGCATTTT; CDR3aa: CASSSAQGNQPQHF
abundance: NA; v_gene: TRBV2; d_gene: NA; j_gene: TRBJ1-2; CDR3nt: TGTGCCAGCGGGGCCCGGGGCGTCTATGGCTACACCTTC; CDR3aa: CASGARGVYGYTF
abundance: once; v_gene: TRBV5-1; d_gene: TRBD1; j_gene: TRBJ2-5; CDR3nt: TGCGCCAGCAACAAAGGGGGCCCCCAAGAGACCCAGTACTTC; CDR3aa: CASNKGGPQETQYF
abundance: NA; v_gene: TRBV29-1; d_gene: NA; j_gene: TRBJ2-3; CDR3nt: TGCAGCGTTGCTCCCACAGATACGCAGTATTTT; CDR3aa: CSVAPTDTQYF
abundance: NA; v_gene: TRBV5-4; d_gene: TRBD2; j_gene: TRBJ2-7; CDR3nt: TGTGCCAGCAGCCCGAGCGGGGGGAAGTCCTACGAGCAGTACTTC; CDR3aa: CASSPSGGKSYEQYF
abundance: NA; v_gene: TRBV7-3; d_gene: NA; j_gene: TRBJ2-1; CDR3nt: TGTGCCAGCAGCGTCAGGGTTTCCAATGAGCAGTTCTTC; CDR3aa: CASSVRVSNEQFF
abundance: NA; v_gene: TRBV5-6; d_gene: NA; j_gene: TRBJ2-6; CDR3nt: TGTGCCAGCAGCTTGTTTAGTATGGCAGCTAACTCTGGGGCCAACGTCCTGACTTTC; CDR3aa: CASSLFSMAANSGANVLTF
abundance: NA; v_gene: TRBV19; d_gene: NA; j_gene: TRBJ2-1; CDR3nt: TGTGCCAGTAGTATAGATCCCTTCATCAGACAAACTTACAATGAGCAGTTCTTC; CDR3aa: CASSIDPFIRQTYNEQFF
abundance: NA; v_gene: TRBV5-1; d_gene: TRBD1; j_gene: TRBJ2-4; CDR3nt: TGCGCCAGCAGCCCGCAGGGACAGGGGGAAAACATTCAGTACTTC; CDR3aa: CASSPQGQGENIQYF
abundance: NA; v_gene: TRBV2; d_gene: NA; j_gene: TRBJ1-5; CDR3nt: TGTGCCAGCAGTGAGAAGGGGCGTAGTAATCAGCCCCAGCATTTT; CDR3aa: CASSEKGRSNQPQHF
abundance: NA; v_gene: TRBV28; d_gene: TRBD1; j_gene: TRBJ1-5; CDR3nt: TGTGCCACCACTCAGGGGGGGCAGCCCCAGCATTTT; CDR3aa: CATTQGGQPQHF
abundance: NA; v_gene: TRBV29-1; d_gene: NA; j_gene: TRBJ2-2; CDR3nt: TGCAGCGTTTTTTTTGGGGTGAACACCGGGGAGCTGTTTTTT; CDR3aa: CSVFFGVNTGELFF
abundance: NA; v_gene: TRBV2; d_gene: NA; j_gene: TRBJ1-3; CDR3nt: TGTGCCAGCAGTACTGACAGAAGCTCTGGAAACACCATATATTTT; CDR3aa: CASSTDRSSGNTIYF
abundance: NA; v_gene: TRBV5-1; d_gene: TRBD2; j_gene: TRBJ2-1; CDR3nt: TGCGCCAGCGAGGCGCTAGCGGGAGGGTACAATGAGCAGTTCTTC; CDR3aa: CASEALAGGYNEQFF
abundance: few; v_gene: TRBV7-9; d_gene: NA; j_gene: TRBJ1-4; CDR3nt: TGTGCCAGCAGCTTCCGAAGGGAAAAACTGTTTTTT; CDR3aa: CASSFRREKLFF
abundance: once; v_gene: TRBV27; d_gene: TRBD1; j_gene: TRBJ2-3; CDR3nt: TGTGCCAGCAGTTGGCAGGGGGCGGGCACAGATACGCAGTATTTT; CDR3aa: CASSWQGAGTDTQYF
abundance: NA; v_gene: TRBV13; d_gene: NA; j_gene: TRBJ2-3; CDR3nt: TGTGCCAGCAGCACCTCGGCAGGGCCAGATACGCAGTATTTT; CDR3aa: CASSTSAGPDTQYF
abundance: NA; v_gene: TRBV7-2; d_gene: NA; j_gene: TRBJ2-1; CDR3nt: TGTGCCAGCAGCTCCGTAGCTAGGTGGGGAAATGAGCAGTTCTTC; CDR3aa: CASSSVARWGNEQFF
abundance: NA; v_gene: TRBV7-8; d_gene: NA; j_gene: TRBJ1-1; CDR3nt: TGTGCCAGCAGCTTAGAGGGGTTGACTGAAGCTTTCTTT; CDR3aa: CASSLEGLTEAFF
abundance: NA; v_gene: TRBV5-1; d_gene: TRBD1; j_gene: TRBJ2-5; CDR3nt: TGCGCCAGCAGCATTGGACAGGGGCAAGAGACCCAGTACTTC; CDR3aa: CASSIGQGQETQYF
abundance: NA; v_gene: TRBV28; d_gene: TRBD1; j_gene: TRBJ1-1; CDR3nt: TGTGCCAGCAGTTTATTCGTACAGGGGTGGGGGGCTTTCTTT; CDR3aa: CASSLFVQGWGAFF
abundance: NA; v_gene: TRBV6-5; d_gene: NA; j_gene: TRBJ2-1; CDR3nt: TGTGCCAGCACCCTGAGGGGGGGAAACAATGAGCAGTTCTTC; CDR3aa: CASTLRGGNNEQFF